The rows below give T cell receptor beta chains drawn from one sample of a study of cytomegalovirus exposure and HLA in healthy donors. Clones were sequenced by immunoSEQ multiplex PCR, and TCRdb holds only the in-frame ones, with some missing. The sample yields 120,000 or so clones, approximately 76% seen once. Material for sequencing was PBMCs. The receptors here all came from a man over 45 in good health and CMV-seropositive. Both conserved end residues are part of each CDR3. D genes are given only for firm matches. Rows give clone size only sometimes, using once, few, many, or a class for an expanded clone.

TRBV7-9	.	TRBJ2-3	.	CASFHQTVSSTDTQYF	TGTGCCAGCTTCCACCAGACTGTCTCTAGCACAGATACGCAGTATTTT
TRBV11-3	.	TRBJ2-5	TRBD1	CASSFTGQIQETQYF	TGTGCCAGCAGCTTCACGGGACAGATACAAGAGACCCAGTACTTC
TRBV6-5	.	TRBJ2-1	.	CASSYSIGGANEQFF	TGTGCCAGCAGTTACTCGATTGGGGGGGCCAATGAGCAGTTCTTC
TRBV29-1	.	TRBJ2-3	TRBD2	CSVSGTSGAGLGF	TGCAGCGTTTCCGGGACTAGCGGGGCCGGGTTGGGTTTT
TRBV5-8	.	TRBJ1-1	.	CASSWGSLTRDTEAFF	TGTGCCAGCAGCTGGGGCTCCCTTACACGGGACACTGAAGCTTTCTTT
TRBV19	few	TRBJ1-4	.	CASSRLGQTNEKLFF	TGTGCCAGTAGTCGGTTGGGACAAACTAATGAAAAACTGTTTTTT
TRBV7-9	once	TRBJ2-1	.	CASSLGGANEQFF	TGTGCCAGCAGCTTAGGCGGGGCGAATGAGCAGTTCTTC
TRBV10-3	.	TRBJ1-1	.	CAISEGQGILNTEAFF	TGTGCCATCAGTGAAGGGCAGGGAATCTTGAACACTGAAGCTTTCTTT
TRBV20-1	.	TRBJ2-1	.	CSAPLRDSQFF	TGCAGTGCCCCGTTGCGGGACTCGCAGTTCTTC
TRBV5-6	.	TRBJ2-3	.	CASSFWDEGNTQYF	TGTGCCAGCAGCTTCTGGGATGAGGGAAATACGCAGTATTTT
TRBV4-1	.	TRBJ2-7	.	CASSPIGAYEQYF	TGCGCCAGCAGCCCCATAGGGGCCTACGAGCAGTACTTC
TRBV10-1	.	TRBJ2-2	TRBD2	CASRPSGSGELFF	TGCGCCAGTAGGCCGAGCGGGAGCGGGGAGCTGTTTTTT
TRBV28	few	TRBJ1-2	TRBD1	CASSPPGTGGLGYTF	TGTGCCAGTTCACCCCCCGGGACAGGGGGCCTTGGCTACACCTTC
TRBV5-1	.	TRBJ2-3	.	CASSFGNLDTQYF	TGCGCCAGCAGCTTTGGCAACCTGGATACGCAGTATTTT
TRBV6-6	.	TRBJ1-4	.	CASSPHSTVNEKLFF	TGTGCCAGCAGTCCACACTCGACAGTAAATGAAAAACTGTTTTTT
TRBV6-1	once	TRBJ2-7	.	CASSDEEYYEQYF	TGTGCCAGCAGTGATGAGGAATACTACGAGCAGTACTTC
TRBV6-6	.	TRBJ2-7	.	CASSARLMEQYF	TGTGCCAGCAGCGCGCGCCTGATGGAGCAGTACTTC
TRBV10-3	few	TRBJ1-5	.	CAISPDGEYQPQHF	TGTGCCATCAGTCCGGACGGGGAGTATCAGCCCCAGCATTTT
TRBV7-2	few	TRBJ2-1	.	CASSLVDRTYNEQFF	TGTGCCAGCAGCTTGGTAGATCGTACCTACAATGAGCAGTTCTTC
TRBV10-3	.	TRBJ2-1	TRBD1	CAISGPSGGELSYNEQFF	TGTGCCATCAGTGGACCATCAGGGGGCGAACTTTCCTACAATGAGCAGTTCTTC
TRBV7-9	few	TRBJ2-7	.	CASSQSTPYEQYF	TGTGCCAGCAGCCAGTCAACCCCCTACGAGCAGTACTTC
TRBV29-1	.	TRBJ2-3	.	CSVLNQQDTQYF	TGCAGCGTTTTGAACCAACAAGATACGCAGTATTTT
TRBV28	.	TRBJ1-1	.	CASSLRGTEAFF	TGTGCCAGCAGTTTAAGGGGAACTGAAGCTTTCTTT
TRBV4-3	.	TRBJ1-6	TRBD1	CASSQEEGADNSPLHF	TGCGCCAGCAGCCAAGAGGAGGGGGCGGATAATTCACCCCTCCACTTT
TRBV9	once	TRBJ1-2	.	CASSPREDPNYGYTF	TGTGCCAGCAGCCCTAGGGAGGACCCTAACTATGGCTACACCTTC
TRBV5-4	.	TRBJ2-3	TRBD2	CASSFSGGALDTQYF	TGTGCCAGCAGCTTTAGCGGGGGGGCATTAGATACGCAGTATTTT
TRBV18	few	TRBJ1-3	.	CASSPSDVSGNTIYF	TGTGCCAGCTCACCTAGTGATGTCTCTGGAAACACCATATATTTT
TRBV5-1	.	TRBJ2-5	TRBD2	CASSVSFLLAGLQETQYF	TGCGCCAGCAGCGTGTCCTTCCTACTAGCGGGACTCCAAGAGACCCAGTACTTC
TRBV5-5	.	TRBJ2-5	TRBD2	CASSTSLRGTQETQYF	TGTGCCAGCAGCACGTCTCTGCGGGGGACCCAAGAGACCCAGTACTTC
TRBV6-6	.	TRBJ2-7	TRBD2	CANSPGTSYEQYF	TGTGCCAACAGCCCCGGGACTAGCTACGAGCAGTACTTC
TRBV4-2	.	TRBJ2-5	TRBD2	CASSQDNRASGLQETQYF	TGTGCCAGCAGCCAAGACAATAGGGCTAGCGGGCTACAAGAGACCCAGTACTTC
TRBV5-1	.	TRBJ2-6	.	CASSLGQISGANVLTF	TGCGCCAGCAGCTTGGGGCAGATCTCTGGGGCCAACGTCCTGACTTTC
TRBV13	.	TRBJ2-1	TRBD2	CASSETSGSYNEQFF	TGTGCCAGCAGCGAGACTAGCGGTTCTTACAATGAGCAGTTCTTC
TRBV27	once	TRBJ2-3	TRBD2	CASSLGPSGASTDTQYF	TGTGCCAGCAGTTTAGGTCCTAGCGGGGCTAGCACAGATACGCAGTATTTT
TRBV27	.	TRBJ1-5	.	CASSLTAYSNQPQHF	TGTGCCAGCAGTTTGACAGCTTATAGCAATCAGCCCCAGCATTTT
TRBV2	once	TRBJ2-1	TRBD2	CASSRTSGGDEQFF	TGTGCCAGCAGTCGGACTAGCGGGGGGGATGAGCAGTTCTTC